This TCR beta chain was observed in a study of vaccination and CD4 T cells after COVID-19. Study-level background: Blood was drawn a median around 66 days post second dose, range 14 to 241.

V trimming: 5 bases; J trimming: 4 bases; junction bases outside the gene matches: 6. This CDR3 region has 15 residues. The treatment: approximately nine-day PBMC culture with coronavirus spike peptide pools or control peptides (ViraFEST assay). The Oncomine TCR Beta short-read assay was what sequenced the DNA obtained from cultured CD4+ T cells. Extraction of genomic DNA was performed on cultured CD4+ T cells. Via MiXCR, TCRdb re-called the PCR reads, giving one row per CDR3 protein. The data show some 13,000 distinct CDR3 sequences, about 61% seen once. Regarding this clonotype: Its specificity is unknown.

The specimen sequenced was CD4+ T cells from blood, cultured in vitro. V and J are TRBV12-3 or TRBV12-4 and TRBJ1-2; TRBD1 matches 11 bases. This sequence was found in a human donor who had recovered from COVID-19. The CDR3 DNA sequence: TGTGCCAGCAGTCAGGGGACAGGGGGTGCCTATGGCTACACCTTC. It encodes CASSQGTGGAYGYTF.